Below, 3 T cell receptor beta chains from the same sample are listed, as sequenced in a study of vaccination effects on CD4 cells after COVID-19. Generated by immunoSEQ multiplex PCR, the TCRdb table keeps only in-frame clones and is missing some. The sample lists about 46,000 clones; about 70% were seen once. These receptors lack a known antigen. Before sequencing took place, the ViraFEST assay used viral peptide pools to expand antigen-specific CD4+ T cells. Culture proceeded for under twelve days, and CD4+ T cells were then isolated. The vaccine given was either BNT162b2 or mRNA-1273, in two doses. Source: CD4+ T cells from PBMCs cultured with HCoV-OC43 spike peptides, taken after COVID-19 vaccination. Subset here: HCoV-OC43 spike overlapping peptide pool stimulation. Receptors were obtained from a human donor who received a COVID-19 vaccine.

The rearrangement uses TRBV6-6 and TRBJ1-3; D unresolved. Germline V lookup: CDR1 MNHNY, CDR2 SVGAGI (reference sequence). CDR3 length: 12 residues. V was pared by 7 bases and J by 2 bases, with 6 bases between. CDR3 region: CASTQPGNTIYF. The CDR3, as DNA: TGTGCCAGCACCCAACCTGGAAACACCATATATTTT.

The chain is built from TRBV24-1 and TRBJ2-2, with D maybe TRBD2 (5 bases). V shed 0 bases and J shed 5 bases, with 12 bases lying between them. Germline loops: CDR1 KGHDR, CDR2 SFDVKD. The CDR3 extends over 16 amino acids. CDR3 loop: CATSDLTRVGTGELFF. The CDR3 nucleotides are TGTGCCACCAGTGATTTGACGAGGGTTGGAACCGGGGAGCTGTTTTTT.

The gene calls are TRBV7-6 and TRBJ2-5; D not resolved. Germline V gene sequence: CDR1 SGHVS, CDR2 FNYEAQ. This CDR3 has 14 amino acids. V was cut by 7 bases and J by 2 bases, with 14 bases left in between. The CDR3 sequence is CASKLTQIQETQYF. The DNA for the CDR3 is TGTGCCAGCAAGCTGACACAGATTCAAGAGACCCAGTACTTC.